Listed here are 2 T cell receptor beta chains from one sample, sequenced in a study of T-cell memory formation after mild COVID-19. Via MiXCR, TCRdb re-called the 5' RACE reads, giving one row per CDR3 protein. The sample yields fewer than 50,000 distinct CDR3 sequences, 6% to 9.5% seen once. Sequencing was done on a sample of PBMCs or a T cell subset sorted from them (not recorded which). The receptors originated from a man between 18 and 35 years old who had mild COVID-19 (a few samples of this study predate the infection). Cell type and time point are not known.

The chain joins TRBV5-1 to TRBJ2-2, with 9 bases aligning to TRBD2. With 4 bases clipped from V and 3 bases from J, the junction kept 7 bases outside the gene matches. The CDR3 runs to 16 residues. Per the germline V gene, CDR1 is SGHRS and CDR2 is YFSETQ. CDR3 loop: CASSHRSGGDTGELFF. The CDR3 DNA sequence: TGCGCCAGCAGCCACCGTAGCGGGGGAGACACCGGGGAGCTGTTTTTT. Combining the CDR3 with reference TRBV5-1 and TRBJ2-2 gives the whole variable domain KAGVTQTPRYLIKTRGQQVTLSCSPISGHRSVSWYQQTPGQGLQFLFEYFSETQRNKGNFPGRFSGRQFSNSRSEMNVSTLELGDSALYLCASSHRSGGDTGELFFGEGSRLTVL.

This clonotype was counted between two and nine times. The chain recombines TRBV20-1 with TRBJ2-2; 8 bases match TRBD1. The CDR3 is 15 residues long. Per the germline V gene, CDR1 is DFQATT and CDR2 is SNEGSKA (reference sequence). Unmatched junction bases numbered 3, after V lost 3 bases and J lost 0 bases. The CDR3: CSARTGVSNTGELFF. The CDR3 DNA reads as TGCAGTGCTAGGACAGGGGTCTCGAACACCGGGGAGCTGTTTTTT.